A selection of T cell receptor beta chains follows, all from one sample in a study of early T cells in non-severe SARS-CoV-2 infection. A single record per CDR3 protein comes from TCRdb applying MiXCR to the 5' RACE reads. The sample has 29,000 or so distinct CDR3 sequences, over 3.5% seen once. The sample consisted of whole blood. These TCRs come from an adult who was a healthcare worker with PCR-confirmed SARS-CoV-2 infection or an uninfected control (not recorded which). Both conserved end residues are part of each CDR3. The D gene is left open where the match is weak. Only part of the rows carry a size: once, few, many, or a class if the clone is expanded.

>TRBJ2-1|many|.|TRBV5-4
TGTGCCAGCAGTCAACCCCGGACCCGGCCCGATGAGCAGTTCTTC
CASSQPRTRPDEQFF
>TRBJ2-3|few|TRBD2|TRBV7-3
TGTGCCAGCAGCTTAGGACTAGCGGGAGAATCAGATACGCAGTATTTT
CASSLGLAGESDTQYF
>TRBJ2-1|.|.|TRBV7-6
TGTGCCAGCAGCTTAGCAGAAGGAGGGAGAAACAATGAGCAGTTCTTC
CASSLAEGGRNNEQFF
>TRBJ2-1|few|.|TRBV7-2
TGTGCCAGCAGCTTAGTGGTACACAATGAGCAGTTCTTC
CASSLVVHNEQFF
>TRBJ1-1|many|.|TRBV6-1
TGTGCCAGCAGAACAGGCCGGGTGAACACTGAAGCTTTCTTT
CASRTGRVNTEAFF
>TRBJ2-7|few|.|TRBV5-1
TGCGCCAGCAGCTTGGGTGCGGATTACTACGAGCAGTACTTC
CASSLGADYYEQYF
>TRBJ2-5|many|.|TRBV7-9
TGTGCCAGCAAACCGCCGGGACCCCAAGAGACCCAGTACTTC
CASKPPGPQETQYF
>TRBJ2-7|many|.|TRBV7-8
TGTGCCAGCAGCTTAGCGGGAGAGAGCTCCTACGAGCAGTACTTC
CASSLAGESSYEQYF
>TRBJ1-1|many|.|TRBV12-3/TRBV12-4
TGTGCCAGCAGTTTACAGTTTCGGGCAAGGGGTACTGAAGCTTTCTTT
CASSLQFRARGTEAFF
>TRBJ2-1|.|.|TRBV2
TGTGCCAGCAGCCTCCCCCCTTACAATGAGCAGTTCTTC
CASSLPPYNEQFF
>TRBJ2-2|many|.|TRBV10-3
TGTGCCATCAGTGGCCAGGGAAACACCGGGGAGCTGTTTTTT
CAISGQGNTGELFF
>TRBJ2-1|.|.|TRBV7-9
TGTGCCAGCAGCTCGCCAGGGGTTGCCTACAATGAGCAGTTCTTC
CASSSPGVAYNEQFF
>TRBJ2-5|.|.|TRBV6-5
TGTGCCAGCAGTAATGGGCAGGGTCAGACCCAGTACTTC
CASSNGQGQTQYF
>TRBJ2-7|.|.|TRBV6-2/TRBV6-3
TGTGCCAGCAGTTACCCGGGGCGGCGCTTGCAGTACTTC
CASSYPGRRLQYF
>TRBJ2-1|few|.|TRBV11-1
TGTGCCAGCAGAAGACGGTCCTACAATGAGCAGTTCTTC
CASRRRSYNEQFF
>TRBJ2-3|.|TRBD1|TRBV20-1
TGCAGTGCCAAGGAAGGGGGCAACACAGATACGCAGTATTTT
CSAKEGGNTDTQYF
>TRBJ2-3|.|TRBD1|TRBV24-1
TGTGCCACCAGTGATACCGGGACAGGCACAGATACGCAGTATTTT
CATSDTGTGTDTQYF
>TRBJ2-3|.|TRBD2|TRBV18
TGTGCCAGCTCACCACCCCTAGCGGGACCACAACGCATAGGCCCAGATACGCAGTATTTT
CASSPPLAGPQRIGPDTQYF